The 18 T cell receptor beta chains presented below share a single source sample, sequenced in a study of a mutant IDH1 vaccine in newly diagnosed glioma (dated by TCRdb to the early 2020s). The antigens these receptors bind are not known. The sample's time point, from its label and the paper: week 47, end of study. Each vaccine dose, consisting of 300 ug of a 20-mer mutant IDH1 peptide in Montanide, was administered subcutaneously with topical imiquimod. The library was prepared using the immunoSEQ multiplex PCR assay. TCRdb obtained this table from immuneACCESS and retained in-frame rearrangements with V and J assigned. These tables miss some clones; where compared with another copy, unresolved V genes account for less than half of the shortfall, and the remainder is unexplained. Here the sample has 20,000 to 30,000 clones; roughly 82% occur a single time. The ten largest clonotypes hold 3% to 4% of the sample.

This sample comprised PBMCs, obtained from a glioma patient whose treatment included an IDH1 peptide vaccine. These receptors all stem from a man in his forties or fifties with glioma. Some clones in this sample may be carry-over from other donors' samples.

In the case of this clone: The same CDR3 can be traced to other DNA sequences in this sample. The chain links TRBV30 to TRBJ1-1; possibly TRBD1 for D (6 bases). V was trimmed by 0 bases and J by 3 bases, leaving 14 bases between them. Germline assignment: CDR1 GTSNPN and CDR2 SVGIG (reference sequence). This CDR3 comprises 15 residues. The CDR3 DNA is TGTGCCTGGAGTGTACCTAGGAGGGGGGACACTGAAGCTTTCTTT. Encoded protein: CAWSVPRRGDTEAFF.

The chain links TRBV5-1 to TRBJ2-3, with 12 nucleotides matching TRBD2. V lost 1 base and J lost 3; bases outside the gene matches: 15. Germline CDR1 SGHRS, CDR2 YFSETQ. This CDR3 is 20 amino acids long. CDR3 bases: TGCGCCAGCAGCTTGTTTCGGCTAGCGGGGGGGCCTTACTCAACAGATACGCAGTATTTT. Amino acid sequence: CASSLFRLAGGPYSTDTQYF.

The chain couples TRBV18 to TRBJ1-3; TRBD1 agrees at 7 bases. The CDR3 has 14 residues. The germline gives CDR1 KGHSH, CDR2 LQKENI. V lost 5 bases, J lost 4 bases, and 5 bases stayed unmatched. The CDR3 is CASSSGTDGNTIYF. The CDR3 nucleotides read TGTGCCAGCTCATCCGGGACAGACGGAAACACCATATATTTT.

This chain joins TRBV6-5 and TRBJ1-1; TRBD1 aligns across 7 bases. Germline loops: CDR1 MNHEY, CDR2 SVGAGI. J lost 2 bases, V lost 6 bases, and 3 bases had no gene match. CDR3 length: 13 residues. DNA of the CDR3: TGTGCCAGCAGGAGGACAGGTAACACTGAAGCTTTCTTT. Amino acid sequence: CASRRTGNTEAFF.

V and J are TRBV10-2 and TRBJ1-2; D call uncertain. The V end was cut by 5 bases, the J end by 2 bases, with 9 bases between. The CDR3 spans 13 residues. Germline V gene lookup returns CDR1 WSHSY and CDR2 SAAADI. CDR3 amino acids: CASSRAENYGYTF. The CDR3 DNA sequence: TGCGCCAGCAGTAGGGCGGAAAACTATGGCTACACCTTC.

This chain connects TRBV2 to TRBJ2-7, with D perhaps matching TRBD2 (5 bases). The germline CDR1 and CDR2 sequences are SNHLY and FYNNEI. V shed 1 base and J shed 0 bases, with 16 bases lying between them. The CDR3 runs 17 residues. The CDR3 DNA is TGTGCCAGCAGTGAAGACCTCGGCGGGTTAAACTCCTACGAGCAGTACTTC. It yields the protein CASSEDLGGLNSYEQYF.

The CDR3 DNA reads as TGTGCCAGCAGCCATAGCGACAGGTGGACTTACGAGCAGTACTTC. Amino acids: CASSHSDRWTYEQYF. This chain uses TRBV9 with TRBJ2-7, with a tentative D call TRBD1 (6 bases). CDR3 length: 15 residues. Germline V gene lookup returns CDR1 SGDLS and CDR2 YYNGEE. V lost 4 bases and J lost 4, with 18 bases in between.

The chain combines TRBV15 with TRBJ2-5; D tentatively reads TRBD1 or TRBD2 (6 bases each). The CDR3 has 14 amino acids. The V end was cut by 1 base, the J end by 5 bases, with 11 bases between. Germline-derived CDR1 and CDR2 are LNHNV and YYDKDF (reference sequence). CDR3 region: CATSRAGATETQYF. The CDR3 bases are TGTGCCACCAGCAGAGCGGGGGCAACGGAGACCCAGTACTTC. The whole variable domain, filled in from reference TRBV15 and TRBJ2-5, reads DAMVIQNPRYQVTQFGKPVTLSCSQTLNHNVMYWYQQKSSQAPKLLFHYYDKDFNNEADTPDNFQSRRPNTSFCFLDIRSPGLGDTAMYLCATSRAGATETQYFGPGTRLLVL.

This CDR3 is CASSGGAYEQYF. The CDR3 nucleotides read TGTGCCAGCAGCGGAGGGGCTTACGAGCAGTACTTC. The chain uses TRBV7-9 and TRBJ2-7; D might be TRBD2 (6 bases). CDR1 SEHNR and CDR2 FQNEAQ come from the germline V gene (reference sequence). V was clipped by 5 bases and J by 4 bases, with 9 bases between them. This CDR3 spans 12 amino acids.

This rearrangement joins TRBV2 to TRBJ2-2, with a weak D call TRBD1 (6 bases). This CDR3 spans 13 amino acids. The V gene's germline CDR1 is SNHLY and CDR2 FYNNEI. The V gene lost 10 bases and the J gene lost 6 bases, with 15 bases spanning the gap. The CDR3 DNA sequence: TGTGCCAAGCTAGAGGGGGATTCCGGGGAGCTGTTTTTT. Its protein is CAKLEGDSGELFF.

The chain recombines TRBV18 with TRBJ1-1, with 7 bases fitting TRBD1. With 3 bases clipped from V and 1 base from J, the junction kept 2 bases outside the gene matches. CDR3 length equals 14 residues. The germline gives CDR1 KGHSH, CDR2 LQKENI. CDR3 bases: TGTGCCAGCTCACCGACAGGGAGGAACACTGAAGCTTTCTTT. It specifies CASSPTGRNTEAFF.

V gene TRBV18 combines with J gene TRBJ2-7; D not certain. V was trimmed by 1 base and J by 3 bases, leaving 4 bases between them. This CDR3 comprises 12 residues. CDR1 KGHSH and CDR2 LQKENI come from the germline V gene. CDR3 coding DNA: TGTGCCAGCTCACCACTTAACTACGAGCAGTACTTC. Amino acid sequence: CASSPLNYEQYF.

The chain uses TRBV6-1 and TRBJ2-1; 9 positions agree with TRBD2. Germline loops: CDR1 MNHNS, CDR2 SASEGT. The junction had 1 base not matched to a gene; V was cut back by 1 base and J by 6 bases. CDR3 size: 14 residues. As DNA, the CDR3 is TGTGCCAGCAGTGAAGGCGGGGGGGCCAATGAGCAGTTCTTC. Amino acids: CASSEGGGANEQFF.

This clone has just a few counts. The rearrangement joins TRBV10-3 to TRBJ1-4; 7 nucleotides line up with TRBD1. Germline CDR1 is ENHRY and CDR2 is SYGVKD. CDR3 size: 14 residues. With 6 bases clipped from V and 7 bases from J, the junction kept 8 bases outside the gene matches. As DNA, the CDR3 is TGTGCCATCAGAGCCGACAGGGAGGGTGAAAAACTGTTTTTT. This sequence encodes CAIRADREGEKLFF.

The gene calls are TRBV19 and TRBJ2-5; no firm D call. The CDR3 extends over 12 amino acids. From germline, CDR1 is LNHDA and CDR2 SQIVND (reference sequence). V lost 4 bases to trimming and J lost 4 bases, with 7 bases between them. The CDR3 nucleotides read TGTGCCAGTAGTACCCCCTCAGAGACCCAGTACTTC. This translates into CASSTPSETQYF.

The V call is TRBV6-1, the J call TRBJ2-5; 9 bases fit TRBD1. V lost 9 bases and J lost 1; bases outside the gene matches: 6. Germline V lookup: CDR1 MNHNS, CDR2 SASEGT. The CDR3 runs to 14 residues. In DNA, the CDR3 is TGTGCCAGTCGACAGGGGGTAATCCAAGAGACCCAGTACTTC. This gives the protein CASRQGVIQETQYF.

This clone was counted once. The rearrangement uses TRBV5-1 and TRBJ1-4; TRBD1 might be the D (5 bases). V lost 4 bases and J 11 bases, leaving 15 bases between the germline ends. Germline V gene sequence: CDR1 SGHRS, CDR2 YFSETQ. This CDR3 is built from 13 residues. CDR3 protein: CASSTRQPGKLFF. The CDR3 region has the DNA TGCGCCAGCAGCACCCGACAGCCCGGCAAACTGTTTTTT.

The chain combines TRBV15 with TRBJ1-5; the D is unclear. The CDR3 extends over 16 amino acids. CDR1 LNHNV and CDR2 YYDKDF come from the germline V gene (reference sequence). Trimming shortened V by 0 bases and J by 7 bases, and 16 bases separated the two germline ends. Here the CDR3 reads CATSREVWSERQPQHF. CDR3 DNA: TGTGCCACCAGCAGAGAAGTCTGGAGCGAGAGGCAGCCCCAGCATTTT.